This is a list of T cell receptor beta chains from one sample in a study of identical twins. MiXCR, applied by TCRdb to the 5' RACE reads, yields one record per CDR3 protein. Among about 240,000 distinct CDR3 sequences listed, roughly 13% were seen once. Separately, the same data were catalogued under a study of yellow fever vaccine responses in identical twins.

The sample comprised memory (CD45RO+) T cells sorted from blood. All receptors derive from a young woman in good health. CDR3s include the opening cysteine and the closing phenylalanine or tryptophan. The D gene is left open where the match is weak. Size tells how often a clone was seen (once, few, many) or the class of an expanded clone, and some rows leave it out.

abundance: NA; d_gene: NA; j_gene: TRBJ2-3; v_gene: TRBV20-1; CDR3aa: CSQRRYTDTQYF; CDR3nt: TGCAGTCAGCGACGCTACACAGATACGCAGTATTTT
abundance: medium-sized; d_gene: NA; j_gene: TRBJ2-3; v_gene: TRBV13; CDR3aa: CASSPEGRGRTDTQYF; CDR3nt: TGTGCCAGCAGCCCCGAGGGGCGGGGGCGCACAGATACGCAGTATTTT
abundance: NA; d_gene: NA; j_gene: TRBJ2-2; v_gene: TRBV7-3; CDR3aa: CASSPLNTGELFF; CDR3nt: TGTGCCAGCAGCCCCCTGAACACCGGGGAGCTGTTTTTT
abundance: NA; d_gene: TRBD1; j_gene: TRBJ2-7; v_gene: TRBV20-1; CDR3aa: CSAREWGQGSHEQYF; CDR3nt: TGCAGTGCACGAGAATGGGGACAGGGTTCCCACGAGCAGTACTTC
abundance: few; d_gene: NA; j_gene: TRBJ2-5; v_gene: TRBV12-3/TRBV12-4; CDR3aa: CASSTSGERPTQYF; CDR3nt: TGTGCCAGCAGTACGTCAGGGGAACGGCCGACCCAGTACTTC
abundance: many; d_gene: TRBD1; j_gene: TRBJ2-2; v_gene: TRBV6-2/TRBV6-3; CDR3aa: CASRIGTGDTGELFF; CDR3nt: TGTGCCAGCAGAATAGGGACAGGGGACACCGGGGAGCTGTTTTTT
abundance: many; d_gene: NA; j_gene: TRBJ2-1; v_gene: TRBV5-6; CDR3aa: CASSRTGKGSYNEQFF; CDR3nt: TGTGCCAGCAGCCGTACAGGGAAAGGCTCCTACAATGAGCAGTTCTTC
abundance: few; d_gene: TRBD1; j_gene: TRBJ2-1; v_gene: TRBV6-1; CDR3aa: CASLSNRDRGISAEQFF; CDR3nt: TGTGCCAGCCTTAGCAACCGGGACAGGGGTATCAGCGCTGAGCAGTTCTTC
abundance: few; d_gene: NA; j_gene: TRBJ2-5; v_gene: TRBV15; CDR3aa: CATSTREETQYF; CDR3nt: TGTGCCACCAGCACCCGAGAAGAGACCCAGTACTTC
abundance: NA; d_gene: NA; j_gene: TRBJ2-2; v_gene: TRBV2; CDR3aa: CASSGLRSNTGELFF; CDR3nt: TGTGCCAGCAGTGGACTGAGATCGAACACCGGGGAGCTGTTTTTT
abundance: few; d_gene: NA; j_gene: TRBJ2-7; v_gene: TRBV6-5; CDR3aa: CASSNLGRDFSYEQYF; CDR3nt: TGTGCCAGCAGTAACCTCGGACGGGATTTCTCCTACGAGCAGTACTTC
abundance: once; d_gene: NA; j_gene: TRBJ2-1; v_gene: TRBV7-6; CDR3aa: CASSLAGVGSYNEQFF; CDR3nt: TGTGCCAGCAGCTTAGCGGGAGTGGGCTCCTACAATGAGCAGTTCTTC
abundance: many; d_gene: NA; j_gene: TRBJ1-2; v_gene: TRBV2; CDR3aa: CASSPPGNYGYTF; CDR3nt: TGTGCCAGCAGTCCACCCGGCAACTATGGCTACACCTTC
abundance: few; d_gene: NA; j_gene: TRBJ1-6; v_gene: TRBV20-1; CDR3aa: CSARSTGPNSPLHF; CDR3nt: TGCAGTGCTAGGTCTACCGGGCCAAATTCACCCCTCCACTTT
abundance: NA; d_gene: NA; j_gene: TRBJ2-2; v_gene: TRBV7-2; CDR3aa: CASSLVGANTGELLF; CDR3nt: TGTGCCAGCAGCTTAGTAGGGGCGAACACCGGGGAGCTGCTTTTT
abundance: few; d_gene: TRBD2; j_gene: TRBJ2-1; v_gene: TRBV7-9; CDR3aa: CALRVSGGEQFF; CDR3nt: TGTGCCCTACGAGTGAGCGGGGGTGAGCAGTTCTTC
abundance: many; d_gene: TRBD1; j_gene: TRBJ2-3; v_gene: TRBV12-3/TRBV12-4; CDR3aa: CASSLDGTGSTDTQYF; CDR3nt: TGTGCCAGCAGTTTAGACGGGACAGGTAGCACAGATACGCAGTATTTT
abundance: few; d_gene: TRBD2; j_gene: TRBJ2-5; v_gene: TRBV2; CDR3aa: CASSVQLAGETQYF; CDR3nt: TGTGCCAGCAGTGTACAGCTAGCGGGAGAGACCCAGTACTTC
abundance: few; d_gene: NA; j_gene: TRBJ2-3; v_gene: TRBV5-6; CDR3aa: CASWRGATDTQYF; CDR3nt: TGTGCCAGCTGGAGAGGGGCCACGGATACGCAGTATTTT
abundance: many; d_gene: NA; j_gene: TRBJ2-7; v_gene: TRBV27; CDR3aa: CASRAGSHEQYF; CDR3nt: TGTGCCAGCAGGGCAGGGAGCCACGAGCAGTACTTC
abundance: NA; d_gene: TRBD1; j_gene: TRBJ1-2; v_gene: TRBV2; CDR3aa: CASRVQGTLYGYTF; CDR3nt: TGTGCCAGCAGGGTACAGGGGACCCTCTATGGCTACACCTTC
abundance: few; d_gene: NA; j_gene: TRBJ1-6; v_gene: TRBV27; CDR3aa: CASSFGRPRDSPLHF; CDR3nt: TGTGCCAGCAGTTTTGGCCGACCAAGGGATTCACCCCTCCACTTT
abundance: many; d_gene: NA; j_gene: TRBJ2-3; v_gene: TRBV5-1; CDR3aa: CASRGLVMPDTQYF; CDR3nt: TGCGCCAGCAGAGGTCTGGTCATGCCAGATACGCAGTATTTT
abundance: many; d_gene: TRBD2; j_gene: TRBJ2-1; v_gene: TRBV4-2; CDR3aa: CASSQSAGGTYNEQFF; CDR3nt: TGTGCCAGCAGCCAATCAGCGGGGGGAACCTACAATGAGCAGTTCTTC
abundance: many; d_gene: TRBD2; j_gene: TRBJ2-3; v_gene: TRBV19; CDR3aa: CASSAGLADTQYF; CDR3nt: TGTGCCAGTAGTGCCGGACTAGCAGATACGCAGTATTTT
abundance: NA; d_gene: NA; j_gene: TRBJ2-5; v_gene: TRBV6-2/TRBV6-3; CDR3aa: CASSPMRTDQETQYF; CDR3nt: TGTGCCAGCAGTCCAATGCGGACGGACCAAGAGACCCAGTACTTC
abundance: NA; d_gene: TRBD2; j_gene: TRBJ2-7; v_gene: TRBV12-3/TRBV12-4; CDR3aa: CASSGTSGGYEQYF; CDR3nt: TGTGCCAGCAGCGGGACTAGCGGGGGCTACGAGCAGTACTTC
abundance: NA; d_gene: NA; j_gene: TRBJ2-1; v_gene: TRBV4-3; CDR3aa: CASSQEKLAQYNEQFF; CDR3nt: TGCGCCAGCAGCCAAGAAAAGCTAGCGCAATACAATGAGCAGTTCTTC
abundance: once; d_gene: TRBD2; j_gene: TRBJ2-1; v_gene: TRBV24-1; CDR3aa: CATRSGGTYNEQFF; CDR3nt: TGTGCCACCCGGAGCGGGGGGACATACAATGAGCAGTTCTTC
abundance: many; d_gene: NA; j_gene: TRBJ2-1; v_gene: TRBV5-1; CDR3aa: CASSPPGNEQFF; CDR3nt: TGCGCCAGCAGTCCCCCCGGCAATGAGCAGTTCTTC
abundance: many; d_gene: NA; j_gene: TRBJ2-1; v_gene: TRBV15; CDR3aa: CATGGIYNEQFF; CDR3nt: TGTGCCACCGGGGGCATCTACAATGAGCAGTTCTTC
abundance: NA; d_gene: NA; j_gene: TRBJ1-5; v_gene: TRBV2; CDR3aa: CASSNAVSNQPQHF; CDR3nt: TGTGCCAGCAGTAACGCGGTTAGCAATCAGCCCCAGCATTTT
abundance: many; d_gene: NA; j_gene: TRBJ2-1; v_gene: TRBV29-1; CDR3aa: CSVEDRRVSRYNEQFF; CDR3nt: TGCAGCGTTGAAGATCGGCGGGTAAGCCGCTACAATGAGCAGTTCTTC
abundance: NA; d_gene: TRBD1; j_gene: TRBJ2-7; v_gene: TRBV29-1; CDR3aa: CSVARDRAYEQYF; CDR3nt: TGCAGCGTTGCTCGGGACAGAGCCTACGAGCAGTACTTC
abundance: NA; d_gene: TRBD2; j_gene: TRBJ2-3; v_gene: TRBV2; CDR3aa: CTIWGTSGFRPSTDTQYF; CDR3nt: TGTACCATCTGGGGGACTAGCGGGTTTCGTCCTAGCACAGATACGCAGTATTTT
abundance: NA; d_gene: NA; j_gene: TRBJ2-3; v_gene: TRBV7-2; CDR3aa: CASRLNSVTRSTQYF; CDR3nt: TGTGCCAGCCGCTTAAACAGTGTAACCCGAAGTACGCAGTATTTT
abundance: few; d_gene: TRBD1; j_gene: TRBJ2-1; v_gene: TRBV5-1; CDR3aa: CASSVPGQGEQFF; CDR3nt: TGCGCCAGCAGCGTTCCGGGACAGGGAGAGCAGTTCTTC
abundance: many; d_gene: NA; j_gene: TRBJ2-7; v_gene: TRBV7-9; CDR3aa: CASSSPGASYEQYF; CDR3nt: TGTGCCAGCAGCTCCCCGGGCGCTAGCTACGAGCAGTACTTC
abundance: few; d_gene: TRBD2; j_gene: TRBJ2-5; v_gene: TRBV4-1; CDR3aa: CASSQERLAGGVRETQYF; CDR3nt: TGCGCCAGCAGCCAAGAGAGGTTAGCGGGGGGGGTGAGAGAGACCCAGTACTTC
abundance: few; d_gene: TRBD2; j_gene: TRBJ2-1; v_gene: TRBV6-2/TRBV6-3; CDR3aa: CASSYSTSGRALRAEQFF; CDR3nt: TGTGCCAGCAGTTACTCGACTAGCGGGAGGGCTTTAAGGGCCGAGCAGTTCTTC
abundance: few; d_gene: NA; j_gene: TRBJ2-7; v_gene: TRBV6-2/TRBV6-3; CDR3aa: CASSYTNEQYF; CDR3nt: TGTGCCAGCAGTTACACGAACGAGCAGTACTTC
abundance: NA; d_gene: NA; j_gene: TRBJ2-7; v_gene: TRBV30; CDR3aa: CAWSLGTLTYEQYF; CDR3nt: TGTGCCTGGAGTTTGGGGACGCTCACCTACGAGCAGTACTTC
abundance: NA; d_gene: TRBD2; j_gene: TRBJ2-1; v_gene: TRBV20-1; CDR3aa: CSASGTSGRWYNEQFF; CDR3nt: TGCAGTGCTAGTGGGACTAGCGGGAGGTGGTACAATGAGCAGTTCTTC
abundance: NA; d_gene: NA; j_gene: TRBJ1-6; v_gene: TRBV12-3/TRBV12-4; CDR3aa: CASSLPRAPLHF; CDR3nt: TGTGCCAGCAGCTTACCTCGGGCACCCCTCCACTTT
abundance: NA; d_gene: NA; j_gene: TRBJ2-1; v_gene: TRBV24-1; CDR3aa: CATSGRYYNEQFF; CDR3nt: TGTGCCACCAGTGGCAGATACTACAATGAGCAGTTCTTC
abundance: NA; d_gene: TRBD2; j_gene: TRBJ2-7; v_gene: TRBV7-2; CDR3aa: CASSYAGGPYEQYF; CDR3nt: TGTGCCAGCAGCTACGCGGGGGGGCCCTACGAGCAGTACTTC
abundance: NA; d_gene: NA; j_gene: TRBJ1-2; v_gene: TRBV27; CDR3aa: CASSLSTGQIYGYTF; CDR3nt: TGTGCCAGCAGTTTATCGACGGGGCAGATTTATGGCTACACCTTC
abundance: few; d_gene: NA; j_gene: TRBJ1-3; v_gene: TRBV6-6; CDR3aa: CASMEAGNTIYF; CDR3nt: TGTGCCAGCATGGAGGCTGGAAACACCATATATTTT
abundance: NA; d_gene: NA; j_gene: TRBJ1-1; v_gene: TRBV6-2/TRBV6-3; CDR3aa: CASNRQSKMNTEAFF; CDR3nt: TGTGCCAGCAACCGACAGAGTAAAATGAACACTGAAGCTTTCTTT
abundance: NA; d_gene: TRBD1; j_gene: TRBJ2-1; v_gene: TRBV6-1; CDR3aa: CAGSRQGTYNEQFF; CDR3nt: TGTGCCGGGTCGCGACAGGGCACCTACAATGAGCAGTTCTTC
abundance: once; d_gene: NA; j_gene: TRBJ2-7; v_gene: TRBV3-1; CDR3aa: CASSQNGRGEQYF; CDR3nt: TGTGCCAGCAGCCAAAACGGGAGAGGTGAGCAGTACTTC
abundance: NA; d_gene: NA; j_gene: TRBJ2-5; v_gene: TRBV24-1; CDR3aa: CATSDRDPPETQYF; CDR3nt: TGTGCCACCAGTGATCGGGACCCCCCAGAAACCCAGTACTTC
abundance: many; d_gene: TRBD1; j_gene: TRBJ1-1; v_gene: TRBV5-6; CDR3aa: CASSRDRGPEAFF; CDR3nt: TGTGCCAGCAGCAGGGACAGGGGGCCTGAAGCTTTCTTT
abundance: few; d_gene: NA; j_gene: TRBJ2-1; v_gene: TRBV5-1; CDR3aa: CASRPQDRAINEQFF; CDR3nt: TGCGCCAGCAGACCCCAGGACAGAGCCATCAATGAGCAGTTCTTC
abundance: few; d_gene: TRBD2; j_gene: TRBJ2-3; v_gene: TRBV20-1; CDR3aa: CSAEGLAGGAGDTQYF; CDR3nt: TGCAGTGCAGAGGGACTAGCGGGGGGCGCCGGAGATACGCAGTATTTT
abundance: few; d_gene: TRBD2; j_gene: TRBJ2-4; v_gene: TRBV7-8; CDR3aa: CASSPGTSGGLAKNIQYF; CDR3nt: TGTGCCAGCAGCCCCGGGACTAGCGGGGGGCTAGCCAAAAACATTCAGTACTTC
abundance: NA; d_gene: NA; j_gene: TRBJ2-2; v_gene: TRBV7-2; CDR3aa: CASSPRLGSNTGELFF; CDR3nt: TGTGCCAGCAGCCCCCGACTAGGGTCGAACACCGGGGAGCTGTTTTTT